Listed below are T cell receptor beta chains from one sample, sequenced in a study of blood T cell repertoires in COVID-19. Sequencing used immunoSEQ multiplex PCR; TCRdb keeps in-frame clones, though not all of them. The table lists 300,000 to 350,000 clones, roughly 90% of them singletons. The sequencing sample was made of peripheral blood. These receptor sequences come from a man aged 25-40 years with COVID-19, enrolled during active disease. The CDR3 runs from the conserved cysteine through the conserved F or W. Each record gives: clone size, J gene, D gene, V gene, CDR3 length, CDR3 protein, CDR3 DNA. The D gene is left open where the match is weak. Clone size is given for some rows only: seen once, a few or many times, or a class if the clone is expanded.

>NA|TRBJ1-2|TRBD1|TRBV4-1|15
CASSPGQAGLYGYTF
TGCGCCAGCAGCCCAGGACAGGCCGGACTATATGGCTACACCTTC
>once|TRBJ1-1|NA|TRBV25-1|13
CASRQGLNTEAFF
TGTGCCAGCAGACAGGGTTTGAACACTGAAGCTTTCTTT
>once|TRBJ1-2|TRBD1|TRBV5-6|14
CASSLNRGLGGYTF
TGTGCCAGCAGCTTGAACAGGGGACTCGGTGGCTACACCTTC
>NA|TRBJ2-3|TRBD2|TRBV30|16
CAWSGIAGKVTDTQYF
TGTGCCTGGAGTGGCATAGCGGGAAAGGTCACAGATACGCAGTATTTT
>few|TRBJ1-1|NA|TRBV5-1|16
CASSLERGGASLEAFF
TGCGCCAGCAGCTTGGAGAGGGGGGGCGCCTCCCTTGAAGCTTTCTTT
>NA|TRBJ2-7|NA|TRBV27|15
CASSSPATGFYEQYF
TGTGCCAGCAGTTCCCCAGCGACAGGTTTCTACGAGCAGTACTTC
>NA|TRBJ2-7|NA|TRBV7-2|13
CASSSSPSYEQYF
TGTGCCAGCTCCTCGAGTCCCTCATACGAGCAGTACTTC
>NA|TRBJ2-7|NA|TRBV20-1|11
CSPKQGNEQYF
TGCAGTCCGAAACAGGGTAACGAGCAGTACTTC
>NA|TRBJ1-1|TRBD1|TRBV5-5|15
CASSSHGDRVPEAFF
TGTGCCAGCAGCTCCCACGGGGACAGGGTACCTGAAGCTTTCTTT
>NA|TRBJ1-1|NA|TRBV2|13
CASSESSGTEAFF
TGTGCCAGCAGTGAATCTAGTGGCACTGAAGCTTTCTTT
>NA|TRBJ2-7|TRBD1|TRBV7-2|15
CASSLDRGLPYEQYF
TGTGCCAGCAGCTTAGACAGGGGGCTCCCCTACGAGCAGTACTTC
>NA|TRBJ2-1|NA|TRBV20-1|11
CSASNRGLQFF
TGCAGTGCTAGTAATAGGGGGTTACAGTTCTTC
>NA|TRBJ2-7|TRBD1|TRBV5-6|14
CASSEGQGNLEQYF
TGTGCCAGCAGCGAGGGACAGGGGAACCTCGAGCAGTACTTC
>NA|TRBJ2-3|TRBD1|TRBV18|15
CASSRPGQGTDTQYF
TGTGCCAGCTCAAGACCGGGACAGGGGACAGATACGCAGTATTTT
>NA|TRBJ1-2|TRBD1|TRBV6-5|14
CASSFLDRGLGYTF
TGTGCCAGCAGTTTCTTGGACAGGGGGCTAGGCTACACCTTC
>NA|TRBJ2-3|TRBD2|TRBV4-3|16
CASSQGGRAGSDTQYF
TGCGCCAGCAGCCAGGGCGGGAGGGCCGGGTCAGATACGCAGTATTTT